The following is a T cell receptor (beta chain) sequence with its context. This entry is derived from a study of blood T cell repertoires in COVID-19. Authors' methods: Reference gene primer amplification gave nucleated cell count estimates. The repertoire was sequenced with immunoSEQ multiplex PCR; TCRdb's copy has only in-frame clones and lacks some. V and J calls and clone size are as listed in that table; D and trimming were resolved from the DNA. The sample gives some 270,000 clones, roughly 89% of which show up once; 2.1% is in the top ten. CDR1 is SGHRS, CDR2 YFSETQ, per germline. CDR3 size: 16 residues. V shed 3 bases and J 4 bases; nucleotides not matched to a gene: 8.

The sequencing sample was made of peripheral blood. The chain has TRBV5-1 and TRBJ2-2; 8 nucleotides match TRBD1. This receptor was obtained from a woman in her sixties with COVID-19, enrolled during active disease. The chain's CDR3 is CASSSATGVGTGELFF. CDR3 DNA: TGCGCCAGCAGCTCCGCGACAGGGGTAGGCACCGGGGAGCTGTTTTTT.